The clone carrying this T cell receptor beta chain was observed at least ten times. What it recognizes is unknown. This specimen belongs to a study of neurological immune-mediated disorders. The CDR3 runs 14 residues. Germline V lookup: CDR1 SGHRS, CDR2 YFSETQ. Trimming took 4 bases from V and 6 from J, leaving 17 bases between them. From 2 million PBMCs stored at -80 C, the unsorted libraries were generated. Findings and limits, study-wide: Multiple sclerosis, the disease with the least TCR clonal expansion, fell below healthy controls, whereas HTLV-1-associated myelopathy showed the most. There were no CDR3 amino acid sequences shared by expanded clones across subjects, a result suggesting private repertoires in all groups.

The cDNA was synthesized by 5'RACE incorporating 10-nucleotide random UMIs. TCRdb redid the calling of the 5' RACE reads with MiXCR, one entry per CDR3 protein. This sample has 35,000 to 45,000 distinct CDR3 sequences; around 14% occur once, and the top ten carry more than 20%. The source material was PBMCs. V and J are TRBV5-1 and TRBJ2-7; TRBD1 or TRBD2 may be the D gene (5 bases each). The clonotype comes from a woman between 45 and 60 years old with HTLV-1-associated myelopathy (HAM/TSP). CDR3 nucleotide sequence: TGCGCCAGCAGCCCGGGGTGGGAAACAGGCGAGCAGTACTTC. This translates into CASSPGWETGEQYF. Looking up the rest from reference TRBV5-1 and TRBJ2-7 gives the full variable domain: KAGVTQTPRYLIKTRGQQVTLSCSPISGHRSVSWYQQTPGQGLQFLFEYFSETQRNKGNFPGRFSGRQFSNSRSEMNVSTLELGDSALYLCASSPGWETGEQYFGPGTRLTVT.